The clone carrying this T cell receptor (beta chain) was detected many times. Its antigen is not identified. TCRdb independently ran MiXCR on the reads; one entry per CDR3 protein. This table holds more than 350,000 distinct CDR3 sequences, approximately 30% found once. The data originate from a study of T cell repertoires in cytomegalovirus infection. The overall study: From public TCR beta signatures came an indication of both CMV infection and matching HLA type.

Study results and limitations: CMV-specific TCR beta clonotypes restricted by HLA-C were the ones dominating the ex vivo response.

Germline V gene sequence: CDR1 SGHVS, CDR2 FQNEAQ. This CDR3 has 17 residues. The ends lost 5 bases at V and 3 bases at J; junction bases unmatched: 9. The rearrangement uses TRBV7-8 and TRBJ1-4, with 10 nucleotides matching TRBD1. This clonotype was obtained from a human donor in good health (CMV status not recorded). Some clones in this sample may be carry-over from other donors' samples. The sequencing input was PBMCs. For the CDR3, the DNA is TGTGCCAGCAGCACCCGGGACAGGGGAAGATCTAATGAAAAACTGTTTTTT. It encodes CASSTRDRGRSNEKLFF. The whole variable domain, filled in from reference TRBV7-8 and TRBJ1-4, reads GAGVSQSPRYKVAKRGQDVALRCDPISGHVSLFWYQQALGQGPEFLTYFQNEAQLDKSGLPSDRFFAERPEGSVSTLKIQRTQQEDSAVYLCASSTRDRGRSNEKLFFGSGTQLSVL.